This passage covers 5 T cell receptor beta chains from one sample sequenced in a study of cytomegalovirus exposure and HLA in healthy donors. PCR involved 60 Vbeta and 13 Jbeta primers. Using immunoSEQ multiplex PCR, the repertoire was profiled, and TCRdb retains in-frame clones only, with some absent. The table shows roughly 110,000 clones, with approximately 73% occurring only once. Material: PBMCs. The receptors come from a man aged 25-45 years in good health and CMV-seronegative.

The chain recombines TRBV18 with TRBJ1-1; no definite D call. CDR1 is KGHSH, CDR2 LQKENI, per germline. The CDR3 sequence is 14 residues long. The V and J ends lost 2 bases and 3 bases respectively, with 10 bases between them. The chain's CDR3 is CASSPEMRDTEAFF. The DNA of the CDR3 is TGTGCCAGCTCACCAGAGATGAGGGACACTGAAGCTTTCTTT.

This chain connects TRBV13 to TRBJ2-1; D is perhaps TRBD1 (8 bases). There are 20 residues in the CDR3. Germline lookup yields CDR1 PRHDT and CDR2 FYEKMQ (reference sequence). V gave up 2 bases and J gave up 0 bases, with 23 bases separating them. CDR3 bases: TGTGCCAGCAGCTTATTAAAGATTCACAGGGGGGGAAGCTCCTACAATGAGCAGTTCTTC. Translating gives CASSLLKIHRGGSSYNEQFF.

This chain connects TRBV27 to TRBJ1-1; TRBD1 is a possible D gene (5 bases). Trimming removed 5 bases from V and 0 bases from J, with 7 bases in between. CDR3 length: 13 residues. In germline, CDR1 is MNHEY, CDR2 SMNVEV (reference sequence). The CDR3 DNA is TGTGCCAGCAGTCAGGGCATGAACACTGAAGCTTTCTTT. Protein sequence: CASSQGMNTEAFF.

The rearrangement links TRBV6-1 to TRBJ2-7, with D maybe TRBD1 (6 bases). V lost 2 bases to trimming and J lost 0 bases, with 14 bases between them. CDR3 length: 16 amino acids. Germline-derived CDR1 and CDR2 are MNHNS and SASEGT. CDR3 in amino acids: CASSEYQGLRSYEQYF. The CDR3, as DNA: TGTGCCAGCAGTGAATATCAGGGGCTACGCTCCTACGAGCAGTACTTC.

This chain's CDR3 is CASSRGLSSYNEQFF. In nucleotides, the CDR3 is TGTGCCAGCAGTAGGGGTCTTAGCTCCTACAATGAGCAGTTCTTC. This chain joins TRBV5-8 and TRBJ2-1; maybe TRBD1 (5 bases). The germline V gene encodes CDR1 SGHTS and CDR2 YDEGEE. The length of the CDR3 is 15 residues. V dropped 5 bases and J dropped 0 bases, with 12 bases sitting between them.